Shown below are 31 T cell receptor beta chains from a single sample sequenced in a study of human T cells and chemical hapten exposure. The library tagged each cDNA molecule with unique molecular identifiers. TCRdb re-called the reads through MiXCR, storing one row per CDR3 protein. Of around 120,000 distinct CDR3 sequences in the sample, about 7.7% were seen once. Extraction yielded total RNA from whole blood (unfractionated). The sample comprised whole blood. All receptors derive from a human donor in good health. Some clones in this sample may be carry-over from other donors' samples.

Many counts were recorded for this clonotype. The CDR3 loop reads CASSPAAQGSSGNTIYF. DNA of the CDR3: TGCGCCAGCAGCCCAGCCGCGCAGGGAAGCTCTGGAAACACCATATATTTT. The chain recombines TRBV5-1 with TRBJ1-3; maybe TRBD1 (5 bases). This CDR3 region has 17 residues. The germline V and J ends were trimmed by 4 bases and 0 bases, with 17 bases remaining between them. Germline CDR1 SGHRS, CDR2 YFSETQ.

This clonotype was recorded at least ten times. The germline gene is not matched at one end of the junction; a read error may be the cause. The chain joins TRBV29-1 to TRBJ1-2; perhaps TRBD1 as D (5 bases). The CDR3 covers 13 residues. Germline CDR1 SQVTM, CDR2 ANQGSEA. This CDR3 is CSVVSGTRFFVSF. CDR3 DNA sequence: TGCAGCGTTGTATCCGGGACCCGGTTTTTCGTCTCCTTC.

This clonotype came up a few times. J is TRBJ1-4 and V is TRBV20-1, with D hard to call. The CDR3 runs 13 residues. V gave up 1 base and J gave up 8 bases, with 11 bases separating them. The V gene's germline CDR1 is DFQATT and CDR2 SNEGSKA (reference sequence). As DNA, the CDR3 is TGCAGTGCTAGAGGGTTAGGCGAAGAAAAACTGTTTTTT. This gives the protein CSARGLGEEKLFF.

Comment on this clonotype: One junction end disagrees with the germline gene, perhaps due to a read error. The rearrangement uses TRBV29-1 and TRBJ1-1; possibly TRBD1 for D (6 bases). The CDR3 runs to 13 residues. Germline V gene sequence: CDR1 SQVTM, CDR2 ANQGSEA. The CDR3 here is CSVAGVLNTEAYF. The DNA of the CDR3 is TGCAGCGTCGCAGGGGTCCTGAACACTGAAGCTTACTTT. Complete variable domain (other parts from reference TRBV29-1 and TRBJ1-1): SAVISQKPSRDICQRGTSLTIQCQVDSQVTMMFWYRQQPGQSLTLIATANQGSEATYESGFVIDKFPISRPNLTFSTLTVSNMSPEDSSIYLCSVAGVLNTEAYFGQGTRLTVV.

The V gene is TRBV27, the J gene TRBJ2-1, with TRBD1 matching 9 bases. J gave up 6 bases and V 7 bases, and 7 bases lay outside the gene matches. This CDR3 has 14 residues. Germline CDR1 reads MNHEY; CDR2 reads SMNVEV (reference sequence). The CDR3 spells CASTSGTGFNEQFF. In DNA, the CDR3 is TGTGCCAGCACCTCGGGGACAGGGTTCAATGAGCAGTTCTTC.

This clonotype has only a few counts. The chain links TRBV12-3 or TRBV12-4 to TRBJ1-6; 8 bases are a match to TRBD1. CDR3 length equals 15 residues. J gave up 9 bases and V 1 base, and 5 bases lay outside the gene matches. CDR3 in amino acids: CASSLDGQGPSPLHF. In DNA form, the CDR3 reads TGTGCCAGCAGTTTAGACGGACAGGGACCTTCACCCCTCCACTTT.

Comment on this clonotype: A much larger clonotype is one base distant, so this may be a read error. This chain connects TRBV10-2 to TRBJ1-2; D remains ambiguous. Looked up from germline, CDR1 is WSHSY and CDR2 is SAAADI. CDR3 length: 14 amino acids. The CDR3 loop reads CASIESGTNYGYTF. The CDR3 DNA sequence: TGCGCCAGCATTGAGTCGGGTACTAACTATGGCTACACCTTC.

There are many counts of this clonotype. The chain is built from TRBV12-3 or TRBV12-4 and TRBJ1-6; perhaps TRBD1 as D (6 bases). This CDR3 region has 14 residues. Trimming took 6 bases from V and 3 from J, leaving 9 bases between them. The CDR3, as DNA: TGTGCCAGCAGACAGGGAGTCTATAATTCACCCCTCCACTTT. Residues: CASRQGVYNSPLHF.

The table lists this clonotype with a few counts. The V call is TRBV27, the J call TRBJ2-3; TRBD2 matches 13 bases. CDR1 and CDR2 from the germline V gene are MNHEY and SMNVEV (reference sequence). This CDR3 is 15 amino acids long. V lost 4 bases, J lost 3 bases, and 1 base stayed unmatched. CDR3 protein: CASSWTSGSTDTQYF. Written as DNA, the CDR3 is TGTGCCAGCAGTTGGACTAGCGGGAGTACAGATACGCAGTATTTT.

In this sample, this clonotype turned up many times. The chain combines TRBV2 with TRBJ1-1; D remains ambiguous. This CDR3 region has 14 residues. The V gene's germline CDR1 is SNHLY and CDR2 FYNNEI. V dropped 3 bases and J dropped 1 base, with 9 bases sitting between them. For the CDR3, the DNA is TGTGCCAGCAGTGATCGTGGGCCGAACACTGAAGCTTTCTTT. Amino acid sequence: CASSDRGPNTEAFF.

This clonotype occurred many times. The CDR3 region is CASSLIQGRDLNTEAFF. The CDR3 nucleotides read TGTGCCAGCAGTCTTATTCAGGGGCGAGACTTGAACACTGAAGCTTTCTTT. J is TRBJ1-1 and V is TRBV11-2, with a weak D call TRBD1 (6 bases). This CDR3 region has 17 residues. CDR1 SGHAT and CDR2 FQNNGV come from the germline V gene. V was clipped by 6 bases and J by 0 bases, with 20 bases between them. Full variable domain (remainder filled in from reference TRBV11-2 and TRBJ1-1): EAGVAQSPRYKIIEKRQSVAFWCNPISGHATLYWYQQILGQGPKLLIQFQNNGVVDDSQLPKDRFSAERLKGVDSTLKIQPAKLEDSAVYLCASSLIQGRDLNTEAFFGQGTRLTVV.

The chain couples TRBV12-5 to TRBJ1-1; no clear D gene. The ends were cut back, 4 bases at V and 1 base at J, with 10 bases in the middle. Germline V CDR1 and CDR2: LGHNT, FRNRAP. There are 14 residues in the CDR3. CDR3 loop: CASGSPMGNTEAFF. The CDR3 nucleotides read TGTGCTAGTGGTTCCCCCATGGGGAACACTGAAGCTTTCTTT.

This clonotype was detected many times. This CDR3 reads CASSPDREETQYF. CDR3 in DNA: TGTGCCAGCAGCCCGGACAGGGAAGAGACCCAGTACTTC. This chain joins TRBV11-2 and TRBJ2-5, with 8 nucleotides matching TRBD1. CDR1 and CDR2 (germline): SGHAT, FQNNGV. J was trimmed by 3 bases and V by 5 bases; bases with no gene match: 2. This CDR3 is 13 amino acids long. Variable domain in full (rest from reference TRBV11-2 and TRBJ2-5): EAGVAQSPRYKIIEKRQSVAFWCNPISGHATLYWYQQILGQGPKLLIQFQNNGVVDDSQLPKDRFSAERLKGVDSTLKIQPAKLEDSAVYLCASSPDREETQYFGPGTRLLVL.

This clonotype was counted at least ten times. This rearrangement joins TRBV12-3 or TRBV12-4 to TRBJ2-7; D call uncertain. There are 10 residues in the CDR3. The V end was cut by 8 bases, the J end by 1 base, with 3 bases between. The CDR3 nucleotides are TGTGCCAGCCTTTCCTACGAGCAGTACTTC. Protein product: CASLSYEQYF.

This clonotype has just a few counts. The V gene is TRBV10-3, the J gene TRBJ2-6; D gene unclear. Germline loops: CDR1 ENHRY, CDR2 SYGVKD. The CDR3 covers 16 residues. V was clipped by 0 bases and J by 4 bases, with 10 bases between them. The CDR3 reads CAISESASTGANVLTF. In DNA form, the CDR3 reads TGTGCCATCAGTGAGTCGGCCAGCACCGGGGCCAACGTCCTGACTTTC.

This clonotype appeared many times. The chain has TRBV5-1 and TRBJ2-7; D possibly uses TRBD1 or TRBD2 (5 bases each). V shed 4 bases and J shed 0 bases, with 14 bases lying between them. The germline V gene has CDR1 SGHRS and CDR2 YFSETQ. This CDR3 region has 15 residues. CDR3 sequence: CASSPSPGLSYEQYF. The CDR3 DNA reads as TGCGCCAGCAGCCCAAGCCCGGGGCTCTCCTACGAGCAGTACTTC. The variable domain in full, completed from reference TRBV5-1 and TRBJ2-7, reads KAGVTQTPRYLIKTRGQQVTLSCSPISGHRSVSWYQQTPGQGLQFLFEYFSETQRNKGNFPGRFSGRQFSNSRSEMNVSTLELGDSALYLCASSPSPGLSYEQYFGPGTRLTVT.

This clonotype was observed at least ten times. V usage is TRBV4-1 and J usage is TRBJ2-1; D call uncertain. In germline, CDR1 is MGHRA, CDR2 YSYEKL. This CDR3 spans 15 amino acids. The germline V and J ends were trimmed by 1 base and 0 bases, with 7 bases remaining between them. Written as DNA, the CDR3 is TGCGCCAGCAGCCAAGGTAGGAGCTCCTACAATGAGCAGTTCTTC. Encoded protein: CASSQGRSSYNEQFF.

The chain recombines TRBV6-1 with TRBJ1-1; 7 bases agree with TRBD1. J was trimmed by 10 bases and V by 4 bases; bases with no gene match: 15. Germline V gene sequence: CDR1 MNHNS, CDR2 SASEGT. The CDR3 consists of 15 residues. The CDR3 loop is CASSGQGTQAGRAFF. Written as DNA, the CDR3 is TGTGCCAGCAGTGGACAGGGAACGCAAGCCGGACGAGCTTTCTTT.

The chain is built from TRBV6-5 and TRBJ1-4, with D perhaps matching TRBD1 (6 bases). The germline CDR1 and CDR2 sequences are MNHEY and SVGAGI. V was cut by 6 bases and J by 2 bases, with 7 bases left in between. CDR3 length equals 13 residues. The CDR3 reads CASRGQTNEKLFF. The CDR3 bases are TGTGCCAGCAGAGGACAGACTAATGAAAAACTGTTTTTT.

This clonotype was seen repeatedly, ten times or more. This chain joins TRBV27 and TRBJ2-7, with TRBD2 as a possible D gene (6 bases). Trimming took 4 bases from V and 3 from J, leaving 19 bases between them. CDR1 is MNHEY, CDR2 SMNVEV, per germline (reference sequence). This CDR3 is built from 16 residues. The CDR3 loop is CASSSRDPNLGYEQYF. CDR3 sequence (DNA): TGTGCCAGCAGTTCGCGGGATCCAAACCTGGGCTACGAGCAGTACTTC.

This chain uses TRBV10-3 with TRBJ2-5; the match to TRBD2 covers 11 bases. Germline lookup yields CDR1 ENHRY and CDR2 SYGVKD. This CDR3 is built from 15 residues. J was trimmed by 3 bases and V by 0 bases; bases with no gene match: 0. The CDR3 DNA sequence: TGTGCCATCAGTGAGTCTAGCGGGGGGGAAGAGACCCAGTACTTC. It yields the protein CAISESSGGEETQYF.

This clonotype was observed at least ten times. This chain links TRBV12-3 or TRBV12-4 with TRBJ1-3; 7 nucleotides line up with TRBD1. The V and J ends lost 5 bases and 3 bases, in that order; junction bases with no gene match: 7. The CDR3 sequence is 15 residues long. CDR3 nucleotides: TGTGCCAGCAGTCCAGGGGGAGGAAATGGAAACACCATATATTTT. Its protein product is CASSPGGGNGNTIYF.

The V and J genes are TRBV7-2 and TRBJ2-7; TRBD1 might be the D (5 bases). Trimming took off 1 base at V and 0 bases at J, with 10 bases between the two ends. This CDR3 has 15 amino acids. Germline CDR1 SGHTA, CDR2 FQGNSA. As DNA, the CDR3 is TGTGCCAGCAGCTTAGGGGGCATCGGCTCCTACGAGCAGTACTTC. It translates to CASSLGGIGSYEQYF.

A note on this clonotype: A much larger clonotype is one base distant, so this may be a read error. The rearrangement uses TRBV18 and TRBJ2-3; no clear D. V gave up 3 bases and J gave up 4 bases, with 5 bases separating them. Germline assignment: CDR1 KGHSH and CDR2 LQKENI. The CDR3 length is 12 residues. In DNA form, the CDR3 reads TGTGCCAGCTCACCCAGGCCAGATACGCAGTATTTT. It encodes CASSPRPDTQYF.

The rearrangement joins TRBV7-2 to TRBJ2-7, with D unclear. This CDR3 contains 11 residues. V was clipped by 5 bases and J by 2 bases, with 4 bases between them. Germline CDR1 reads SGHTA; CDR2 reads FQGNSA. The DNA for the CDR3 is TGTGCCAGCAGCCTAACCTACGAGCAGTACTTC. The encoded protein is CASSLTYEQYF.

This clonotype was found a few times. The rearrangement links TRBV10-3 to TRBJ2-2, with 7 bases identical to TRBD2. The germline V gene encodes CDR1 ENHRY and CDR2 SYGVKD. CDR3 length equals 14 residues. J gave up 8 bases and V 3 bases, and 6 bases lay outside the gene matches. CDR3 coding DNA: TGTGCCATCAGTGACCCCGCGGGGGTTGGGGAGCTGTTTTTT. Translating gives CAISDPAGVGELFF.

This clonotype has just a few counts. This chain connects TRBV29-1 to TRBJ2-7; 11 nucleotides agree with TRBD1. The CDR3 runs 13 residues. Germline trimming cut 6 bases from V and 2 bases from J; bases unmatched to any gene: 3. CDR1 and CDR2 (germline): SQVTM, ANQGSEA. The CDR3 nucleotides are TGCAGCGTGCGGGACAGGGGGGCCTACGAGCAGTACTTC. The encoded protein is CSVRDRGAYEQYF.

V usage is TRBV6-2 or TRBV6-3 and J usage is TRBJ2-3, with D tentatively TRBD2 (6 bases). Germline V CDR1 and CDR2: MNHEY, SVGEGT. The CDR3 totals 15 residues. The V end was cut by 0 bases, the J end by 2 bases, with 9 bases between. The DNA of the CDR3 is TGTGCCAGCAGTTACTCGCCTAGCGACACAGATACGCAGTATTTT. It codes for CASSYSPSDTDTQYF.

The sample holds many counts of this clonotype. This chain connects TRBV9 to TRBJ1-6; tentatively, D is TRBD1 (6 bases). Trimming took 2 bases from V and 5 from J, leaving 8 bases between them. This CDR3 comprises 14 residues. CDR1 is SGDLS, CDR2 YYNGEE, per germline. The CDR3 region has the DNA TGTGCCAGCAGCGTTACAGGGAATAATTCACCCCTCCACTTT. Its protein product is CASSVTGNNSPLHF.

The genes are TRBV10-3 and TRBJ2-1, with TRBD2 matching 7 bases. The CDR3 runs to 13 residues. CDR1 and CDR2 from the germline V gene are ENHRY and SYGVKD. V trimming: 8 bases; J trimming: 6 bases; junction bases outside the gene matches: 7. This CDR3 is CAIGREIGNEQFF. Written as DNA, the CDR3 is TGTGCCATCGGGCGGGAGATCGGCAATGAGCAGTTCTTC.

This clonotype was found once. This rearrangement joins TRBV6-6 to TRBJ2-3, with D perhaps TRBD1 (5 bases). This CDR3 is 15 amino acids long. From germline, CDR1 is MNHNY and CDR2 SVGAGI (reference sequence). Trimming took 4 bases from V and 2 from J, leaving 13 bases between them. Here the CDR3 reads CASSSATANTDTQYF. CDR3 nucleotides: TGTGCCAGCAGTTCGGCGACAGCGAACACAGATACGCAGTATTTT.